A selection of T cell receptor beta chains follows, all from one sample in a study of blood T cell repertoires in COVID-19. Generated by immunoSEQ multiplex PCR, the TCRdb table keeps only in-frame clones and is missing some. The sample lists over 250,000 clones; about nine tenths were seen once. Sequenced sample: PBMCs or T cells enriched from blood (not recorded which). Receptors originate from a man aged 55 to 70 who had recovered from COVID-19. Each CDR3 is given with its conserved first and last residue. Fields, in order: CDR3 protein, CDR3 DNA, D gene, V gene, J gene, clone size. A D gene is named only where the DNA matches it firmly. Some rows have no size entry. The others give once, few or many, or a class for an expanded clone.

CDR3: CASSQGRGTEAFF
DNA: TGCGCCAGCAGCCAAGGGCGGGGCACTGAAGCTTTCTTT
D: NA
V: TRBV4-1
J: TRBJ1-1
size: NA

CDR3: CATSDLFGSTGELFF
DNA: TGTGCCACCAGTGATTTATTCGGGTCTACCGGGGAGCTGTTTTTT
D: NA
V: TRBV24-1
J: TRBJ2-2
size: NA

CDR3: CASSFYRGGANVLTF
DNA: TGTGCCAGCAGCTTTTACAGGGGTGGGGCCAACGTCCTGACTTTC
D: TRBD1
V: TRBV7-2
J: TRBJ2-6
size: NA

CDR3: CASSLGGGRAFYNEQFF
DNA: TGTGCCAGCAGTTTGGGGGGCGGGAGGGCCTTCTACAATGAGCAGTTCTTC
D: TRBD2
V: TRBV28
J: TRBJ2-1
size: NA

CDR3: CAWSGWGPWLFF
DNA: TGTGCCTGGAGTGGGTGGGGCCCGTGGCTGTTTTTT
D: NA
V: TRBV30
J: TRBJ1-4
size: once

CDR3: CASSQEDISEQYF
DNA: TGCGCCAGCAGCCAAGAGGACATATCTGAGCAGTACTTC
D: NA
V: TRBV4-1
J: TRBJ2-7
size: NA

CDR3: CASSFGTGAYEQYF
DNA: TGTGCCAGCAGCTTCGGGACAGGGGCGTACGAGCAGTACTTC
D: TRBD1
V: TRBV13
J: TRBJ2-7
size: NA

CDR3: CASSFRDEQFF
DNA: TGTGCCAGCAGCTTCAGGGATGAGCAGTTCTTC
D: NA
V: TRBV7-8
J: TRBJ2-1
size: once

CDR3: CASRDREGSPLHF
DNA: TGTGCCAGCAGGGACAGGGAAGGTTCACCCCTCCACTTT
D: TRBD1
V: TRBV6-5
J: TRBJ1-6
size: NA

CDR3: CASSVTVNTEAFF
DNA: TGTGCCAGCAGCGTGACAGTTAACACTGAAGCTTTCTTT
D: NA
V: TRBV7-9
J: TRBJ1-1
size: NA

CDR3: CASSLSGTQHF
DNA: TGTGCCAGCAGCTTAAGCGGGACCCAGCATTTT
D: NA
V: TRBV7-2
J: TRBJ1-5
size: NA

CDR3: CASSLALQGGHYEQYF
DNA: TGTGCCAGCAGCTTAGCGCTCCAAGGAGGCCACTACGAGCAGTACTTC
D: NA
V: TRBV7-9
J: TRBJ2-7
size: many

CDR3: CASSPPGRETQYF
DNA: TGTGCCAGTTCGCCCCCGGGGAGGGAGACCCAGTACTTC
D: NA
V: TRBV6-5
J: TRBJ2-5
size: NA

CDR3: CASSLLGRNYGYTF
DNA: TGTGCCAGCAGTCTCCTCGGTCGCAACTATGGCTACACCTTC
D: NA
V: TRBV27
J: TRBJ1-2
size: NA

CDR3: CASSSGRGYGYTF
DNA: TGTGCCAGCAGTTCTGGACGGGGCTATGGCTACACCTTC
D: NA
V: TRBV28
J: TRBJ1-2
size: NA

CDR3: CAIFLQGGEKLFF
DNA: TGTGCCATCTTCCTGCAGGGTGGGGAAAAACTGTTTTTT
D: NA
V: TRBV10-3
J: TRBJ1-4
size: NA

CDR3: CASSLARQGAITF
DNA: TGTGCCAGCAGCTTAGCGCGGCAGGGGGCGATCACCTTC
D: TRBD1
V: TRBV7-2
J: TRBJ1-2
size: NA

CDR3: CAWSPVGALGSYNSPLHF
DNA: TGTGCCTGGAGTCCCGTAGGGGCCCTAGGGTCCTATAATTCACCCCTCCACTTT
D: NA
V: TRBV30
J: TRBJ1-6
size: NA

CDR3: CASSFDRNGYTF
DNA: TGCGCCAGCAGCTTTGACAGGAACGGCTACACCTTC
D: NA
V: TRBV5-1
J: TRBJ1-2
size: NA

CDR3: CASSRDSSNYEQYF
DNA: TGCGCCAGCAGCCGGGACAGTAGTAACTACGAGCAGTACTTC
D: TRBD1
V: TRBV5-1
J: TRBJ2-7
size: few

CDR3: CASSSASGDREQYF
DNA: TGTGCCAGCAGCTCCGCCAGCGGAGATCGCGAGCAGTACTTC
D: NA
V: TRBV5-4
J: TRBJ2-7
size: NA

CDR3: CASNQGAKDSEAFF
DNA: TGTGCCAGCAACCAGGGGGCAAAGGACTCTGAAGCTTTCTTT
D: TRBD1
V: TRBV9
J: TRBJ1-1
size: NA

CDR3: CASSHVVGGPANEQFF
DNA: TGTGCCAGCAGCCACGTAGTCGGGGGGCCAGCCAATGAGCAGTTCTTC
D: NA
V: TRBV3-1/TRBV3-2
J: TRBJ2-1
size: NA

CDR3: CASSLSGSGNEQFF
DNA: TGTGCCAGCAGCTTAAGCGGGAGTGGCAATGAGCAGTTCTTC
D: TRBD2
V: TRBV7-9
J: TRBJ2-1
size: NA

CDR3: CASSSPGQGDEQYF
DNA: TGTGCCAGCAGCTCACCGGGACAGGGTGACGAGCAGTACTTC
D: TRBD1
V: TRBV11-2
J: TRBJ2-7
size: NA

CDR3: CASGPEGIRADTQYF
DNA: TGTGCTAGTGGCCCCGAGGGTATTCGAGCAGATACGCAGTATTTT
D: NA
V: TRBV12-5
J: TRBJ2-3
size: NA

CDR3: CASSKTGGSEKLFF
DNA: TGTGCCAGTAGTAAGACAGGGGGTAGTGAAAAACTGTTTTTT
D: TRBD1
V: TRBV19
J: TRBJ1-4
size: once

CDR3: CASGLDTSGGANPYNEQFF
DNA: TGTGCTAGTGGTTTGGATACTAGCGGGGGGGCCAATCCTTACAATGAGCAGTTCTTC
D: TRBD2
V: TRBV12-5
J: TRBJ2-1
size: NA

CDR3: CASSLARVNYGYTF
DNA: TGTGCCAGCAGTCTTGCCAGGGTTAACTATGGCTACACCTTC
D: NA
V: TRBV7-9
J: TRBJ1-2
size: NA

CDR3: CASSQGTVGGGLNTEAFF
DNA: TGCGCCAGCAGCCAAGGAACAGTGGGGGGTGGGTTGAACACTGAAGCTTTCTTT
D: NA
V: TRBV4-3
J: TRBJ1-1
size: few

CDR3: CASSSRGTEAFF
DNA: TGTGCCAGCAGTTCCAGAGGCACTGAAGCTTTCTTT
D: NA
V: TRBV6-5
J: TRBJ1-1
size: NA

CDR3: CASSLRAAGGSSNEQFF
DNA: TGTGCCAGCAGCCTCCGGGCTGCGGGAGGTTCTTCCAATGAGCAGTTCTTC
D: TRBD2
V: TRBV7-6
J: TRBJ2-1
size: NA

CDR3: CASSVTGVYGYTF
DNA: TGTGCCAGCAGCGTGACAGGGGTGTATGGCTACACCTTC
D: TRBD1
V: TRBV9
J: TRBJ1-2
size: NA